A single sample gave rise to the 9 T cell receptor beta chains below, sequenced in a study of cytomegalovirus exposure and HLA in healthy donors. This PCR relied on a set of 60 Vbeta primers and 13 Jbeta primers. Measured with immunoSEQ multiplex PCR; TCRdb has only the in-frame clones, and not every one. The sample consists of 170,000 or so clones, 70% to 85% of them appearing once. The sequencing input was PBMCs. All receptors derive from a young man in good health and CMV-seronegative.

This clone was recorded once. This chain connects TRBV6-1 to TRBJ2-3; 13 bases line up with TRBD2. Germline CDR1 reads MNHNS; CDR2 reads SASEGT. V was pared by 7 bases and J by 4 bases, with 5 bases of the junction left unmatched. CDR3 length: 15 residues. CDR3 DNA: TGTGCCAGCAAGGGGACTAGCGGGGAAGCAGATACGCAGTATTTT. This sequence encodes CASKGTSGEADTQYF.

The chain uses TRBV20-1 and TRBJ1-1; D gene uncertain. Germline lookup yields CDR1 DFQATT and CDR2 SNEGSKA (reference sequence). The CDR3 covers 11 residues. Between the trimmed V and J ends, which lost 3 bases and 4 bases, there was a span of 6 bases. DNA of the CDR3: TGCAGTGCTAGGCGCCCCACTGAAGCTTTCTTT. Amino acids: CSARRPTEAFF.

V is TRBV5-6 and J is TRBJ2-5; a possible D gene is TRBD1 (5 bases). V lost 0 bases, J lost 4 bases, and 7 bases lay in between. This CDR3 is built from 13 residues. Germline assignment: CDR1 SGHDT and CDR2 YYEEEE. CDR3 coding DNA: TGTGCCAGCAGCTTGGGGGGCAGAGAGACCCAGTACTTC. This encodes CASSLGGRETQYF.

The chain has TRBV21-1 and TRBJ2-2; TRBD1, the table's D call, was not compared with the DNA. TRBV21-1 is annotated as a pseudogene. The CDR3 has 18 residues. The CDR3 loop reads CASNNWDSLQYLTGELFF. DNA for the CDR3: TGTGCCAGCAATAATTGGGACAGTCTGCAGTACCTCACCGGGGAGCTGTTTTTT.

The chain has TRBV27 and TRBJ2-3; TRBD1 matches 8 bases. J lost 6 bases, V lost 10 bases, and 9 bases had no gene match. Germline assignment: CDR1 MNHEY and CDR2 SMNVEV (reference sequence). The CDR3 is made up of 13 amino acids. CDR3: CATGDRSPDTQYF. CDR3 bases: TGTGCCACCGGGGACAGGTCCCCGGATACGCAGTATTTT.

The J gene is TRBJ2-6, the V gene TRBV7-8, with D maybe TRBD2 (5 bases). The V gene lost 0 bases and the J gene lost 4 bases, with 16 bases spanning the gap. The germline gives CDR1 SGHVS, CDR2 FQNEAQ. The CDR3 sequence is 18 residues long. CDR3 in DNA: TGTGCCAGCAGCTTAGCGTGGCGGACTCCTCCCGGGGCCAACGTCCTGACTTTC. Translation gives CASSLAWRTPPGANVLTF.

The rearrangement links TRBV27 to TRBJ1-2; no reliable D call. The CDR3 extends over 13 amino acids. Germline CDR1 reads MNHEY; CDR2 reads SMNVEV (reference sequence). The ends were cut back, 3 bases at V and 6 bases at J, with 11 bases in the middle. CDR3 amino acids: CASSFGNYDGYTF. CDR3 coding DNA: TGTGCCAGCAGTTTCGGAAACTATGATGGCTACACCTTC.

About this clone: This sample also contains other DNA sequences that code for the same CDR3. V gene TRBV11-2 combines with J gene TRBJ1-6; TRBD1 matches 8 bases. Per the germline V gene, CDR1 is SGHAT and CDR2 is FQNNGV. This CDR3 comprises 14 residues. The J segment lost 10 bases and the V segment lost 1 base, leaving 3 bases of the junction unmatched. The CDR3 region is CASSLGTGGSPLHF. CDR3 sequence (DNA): TGTGCCAGCAGCTTAGGTACAGGGGGATCACCCCTCCACTTT. The whole variable domain, filled in from reference TRBV11-2 and TRBJ1-6, reads EAGVAQSPRYKIIEKRQSVAFWCNPISGHATLYWYQQILGQGPKLLIQFQNNGVVDDSQLPKDRFSAERLKGVDSTLKIQPAKLEDSAVYLCASSLGTGGSPLHFGNGTRLTVT.

V is TRBV6-1 and J is TRBJ2-2; 10 bases fit TRBD1. Germline trimming cut 4 bases from V and 0 bases from J; bases unmatched to any gene: 5. CDR1 MNHNS and CDR2 SASEGT come from the germline V gene. The CDR3 covers 17 residues. This CDR3 is CASSADRGPANTGELFF. For the CDR3, the DNA is TGTGCCAGCAGTGCTGACAGGGGGCCTGCGAACACCGGGGAGCTGTTTTTT.